Below, 23 T cell receptor beta chains from the same sample are listed, as sequenced in a study of response to subunit inactivated influenza vaccine (dated by TCRdb to about 2018). Receptor amplification or capture employed RT-PCR. The reads were generated on an Illumina HiSeq 2500. TCRdb reworked the public reads: Q25 trimming with fastp, MiXCR clone assembly, productive beta chains retained. Under each unique CDR3 protein, matching rows form one entry showing the most common genes and DNA. This sample holds 500,000 to 600,000 distinct CDR3 sequences; roughly 15% were observed only once. The ten largest clones represent more than 9.5% of the sample. This specimen consisted of PBMCs from blood, obtained 12 days after vaccination. These receptor sequences come from a man over 45 who received an inactivated influenza vaccine. Donor details come from another sample of the same person, matched by shared clones.

The rearrangement uses TRBV12-3 or TRBV12-4 and TRBJ1-5; D gene unclear. Trimming removed 5 bases from V and 4 bases from J, with 6 bases in between. CDR3 length: 12 residues. For the CDR3, the DNA is TGTGCCAGCAGTGCGACTAATCAGCCCCAGCATTTT. Translating gives CASSATNQPQHF.

The gene calls are TRBV6-2 or TRBV6-3 and TRBJ2-3; 9 nucleotides agree with TRBD1. Germline lookup yields CDR1 MNHEY and CDR2 SVGEGT. This CDR3 has 14 amino acids. Unmatched junction bases numbered 6, after V lost 6 bases and J lost 5 bases. The chain's CDR3 is CASSDRGSRDTQYF. The DNA for the CDR3 is TGTGCCAGCAGCGACAGGGGGTCCAGAGATACGCAGTATTTT.

This clonotype was observed a few times. This chain uses TRBV20-1 with TRBJ2-7, with 9 bases aligning to TRBD2. The length of the CDR3 is 13 residues. V trimming: 5 bases; J trimming: 4 bases; junction bases outside the gene matches: 6. Germline values: CDR1 DFQATT, CDR2 SNEGSKA (reference sequence). CDR3 sequence: CSAQPSGEYEQYF. The CDR3 DNA is TGCAGTGCTCAACCTAGCGGGGAGTACGAGCAGTACTTC.

The chain couples TRBV9 to TRBJ2-1; 8 bases agree with TRBD2. CDR3 length: 15 amino acids. The V segment lost 3 bases and the J segment 6 bases; nucleotides outside the gene matches: 8. CDR1 is SGDLS, CDR2 YYNGEE, per germline. DNA for the CDR3: TGTGCCAGCAGCGCGCTAGCGGGTACCTCCAATGAGCAGTTCTTC. Amino acids: CASSALAGTSNEQFF.

V gene TRBV28 combines with J gene TRBJ1-2; D is ambiguous. From germline, CDR1 is MDHEN and CDR2 SYDVKM. V lost 3 bases to trimming and J lost 4 bases, with 12 bases between them. This CDR3 spans 14 amino acids. Here the CDR3 DNA reads TGTGCCAGCAGTTTGCGGGGTGGGAGCTATGGCTACACCTTC. Translation: CASSLRGGSYGYTF.

This chain uses TRBV28 with TRBJ2-1; D might be TRBD1 (6 bases). Germline V gene lookup returns CDR1 MDHEN and CDR2 SYDVKM. V lost 5 bases and J lost 3, with 11 bases in between. The length of the CDR3 is 14 residues. The CDR3 sequence is CASSPWTDYNEQFF. As DNA, the CDR3 is TGTGCCAGCAGTCCCTGGACAGACTACAATGAGCAGTTCTTC. Supplemented by reference TRBV28 and TRBJ2-1, the full variable domain reads DVKVTQSSRYLVKRTGEKVFLECVQDMDHENMFWYRQDPGLGLRLIYFSYDVKMKEKGDIPEGYSVSREKKERFSLILESASTNQTSMYLCASSPWTDYNEQFFGPGTRLTVL.

There are a few counts of this clonotype. The chain has TRBV3-1 and TRBJ2-3; the D gene is possibly TRBD1 (5 bases). Germline V lookup: CDR1 LGHDT, CDR2 YNNKEL (reference sequence). V shed 0 bases and J shed 3 bases, with 16 bases lying between them. The CDR3 covers 17 residues. CDR3 residues: CASSQEDLRGWTDTQYF. For the CDR3, the DNA is TGTGCCAGCAGCCAAGAGGACCTAAGGGGTTGGACAGATACGCAGTATTTT.

This clonotype was counted only a few times. The chain recombines TRBV7-2 with TRBJ2-7, with a weak D call TRBD2 (6 bases). Trimming pared 6 bases from V and 0 bases from J, leaving 15 bases between. CDR1 and CDR2 from the germline V gene are SGHTA and FQGNSA. The CDR3 totals 15 residues. The CDR3 bases are TGTGCCAGCAGTTTTAGCGGTTGGAGCTCCTACGAGCAGTACTTC. This encodes CASSFSGWSSYEQYF. The whole variable domain, filled in from reference TRBV7-2 and TRBJ2-7, reads GAGVSQSPSNKVTEKGKDVELRCDPISGHTALYWYRQSLGQGLEFLIYFQGNSAPDKSGLPSDRFSAERTGGSVSTLTIQRTQQEDSAVYLCASSFSGWSSYEQYFGPGTRLTVT.

The chain has TRBV5-6 and TRBJ2-7; D perhaps matches TRBD1 (6 bases). V was shortened by 1 base and J by 2 bases, with 10 bases between the two germline ends. The CDR3 spans 14 residues. Germline loops: CDR1 SGHDT, CDR2 YYEEEE. CDR3 region: CASSLSPGAYEQYF. In DNA form, the CDR3 reads TGTGCCAGCAGCTTGAGTCCAGGGGCCTACGAGCAGTACTTC.

The chain recombines TRBV6-2 or TRBV6-3 with TRBJ1-1; D ambiguous. Germline assignment: CDR1 MNHEY and CDR2 SVGEGT. The CDR3 is made up of 13 amino acids. With 6 bases removed from V and 1 base from J, the gap between germline ends came to 9 bases. In DNA form, the CDR3 reads TGTGCCAGCAGGAGGAGGACGAACACTGAAGCTTTCTTT. Amino acids: CASRRRTNTEAFF.

The rearrangement links TRBV12-3 or TRBV12-4 to TRBJ2-6, with TRBD1 matching 8 bases. The CDR3 sequence is 17 residues long. The junction had 9 bases not matched to a gene; V was cut back by 8 bases and J by 0 bases. The CDR3 DNA is TGTGCCAGCGCTTTGACAGGGGCTCGCTCTGGGGCCAACGTCCTGACTTTC. This encodes CASALTGARSGANVLTF.

This clonotype was counted a few times. The V call is TRBV10-2, the J call TRBJ2-5, with 13 bases fitting TRBD2. The CDR3 is 14 amino acids. Germline CDR1 reads WSHSY; CDR2 reads SAAADI. The V gene end was trimmed by 6 bases and the J gene end by 2 bases; junction bases not matched to a gene: 0. This CDR3 reads CASRLAGGQETQYF. CDR3 DNA sequence: TGCGCCAGCAGACTAGCGGGGGGGCAAGAGACCCAGTACTTC.

This clonotype was observed a single time. One junction end disagrees with the germline gene, perhaps due to a read error. The chain couples TRBV7-7 to TRBJ2-2; D call uncertain. The CDR3 is 15 residues long. The germline V gene has CDR1 SSHAT and CDR2 FNYEAQ (reference sequence). The CDR3 spells CASSSDPWGTGELFF. In DNA, the CDR3 is TGTGCTAGCAGCTCGGACCCCTGGGGCACCGGGGAGCTGTTTTTT. The variable domain in full, completed from reference TRBV7-7 and TRBJ2-2, reads GAGVSQSPRYKVTKRGQDVTLRCDPISSHATLYWYQQALGQGPEFLTYFNYEAQPDKSGLPSDRFSAERPEGSISTLTIQRTEQRDSAMYRCASSSDPWGTGELFFGEGSRLTVL.

The V gene is TRBV24-1, the J gene TRBJ2-1; TRBD2 might be the D (5 bases). V was shortened by 1 base and J by 8 bases, with 8 bases between the two germline ends. The CDR3 is 13 residues long. The germline gives CDR1 KGHDR, CDR2 SFDVKD. The chain's CDR3 is CATSDLAGDEQFF. CDR3 DNA: TGTGCCACCAGTGATTTAGCCGGGGATGAGCAGTTCTTC.

This clonotype was picked up many times. This CDR3 reads CASSQDRYTGYEQYF. The CDR3 DNA is TGCGCCAGCAGCCAAGACCGGTATACTGGCTACGAGCAGTACTTC. V gene TRBV4-1 combines with J gene TRBJ2-7, with no clear D. Between the trimmed V and J ends, which lost 0 bases and 3 bases, there was a span of 12 bases. The CDR3 contains 15 residues. CDR1 and CDR2 from the germline V gene are MGHRA and YSYEKL.

Only a few counts were recorded for this clonotype. The rearrangement uses TRBV7-9 and TRBJ2-2; tentatively, D is TRBD1 or TRBD2 (5 bases each). Trimming left V 10 bases short and J 2 bases short, with 17 bases between. Germline V gives CDR1 SEHNR, CDR2 FQNEAQ (reference sequence). There are 15 residues in the CDR3. Here the CDR3 DNA reads TGTGCCATCGCTGGGGGACCGATAAACACCGGGGAGCTGTTTTTT. This gives the protein CAIAGGPINTGELFF.

Concerning this clonotype itself: The germline gene is not matched at one end of the junction; a read error may be the cause. The chain combines TRBV11-2 with TRBJ2-1; TRBD2 might be the D (6 bases). Germline V gene sequence: CDR1 SGHAT, CDR2 FQNNGV. CDR3 length equals 14 residues. DNA of the CDR3: TGTGCCAGCAGCTTCCTGGGTGTTGTGGCGGGGAGGATCTTC. Translation gives CASSFLGVVAGRIF.

The rearrangement links TRBV12-3 or TRBV12-4 to TRBJ2-1, with 7 bases lining up with TRBD1. The CDR3 runs to 18 residues. Germline trimming cut 6 bases from V and 4 bases from J; bases unmatched to any gene: 18. The CDR3 reads CASSFRGTGTADYNEQFF. For the CDR3, the DNA is TGTGCCAGCAGCTTTAGGGGGACCGGGACAGCTGATTACAATGAGCAGTTCTTC.

This clonotype turned up a few times. This chain links TRBV20-1 with TRBJ2-3, with D unclear. The CDR3 contains 13 residues. Trimming stripped 4 bases from V and 2 bases from J, with 10 bases between. Germline V CDR1 and CDR2: DFQATT, SNEGSKA (reference sequence). CDR3 nucleotide sequence: TGCAGTGCTACTCTGTCCGCCACAGATACGCAGTATTTT. It specifies CSATLSATDTQYF.

This clonotype has more than one count but fewer than ten. V and J are TRBV7-2 and TRBJ2-3; possible D gene TRBD2, 6 bases. The germline V and J ends were trimmed by 7 bases and 2 bases, with 10 bases remaining between them. This CDR3 has 13 residues. The V gene's germline CDR1 is SGHTA and CDR2 FQGNSA. The CDR3 spells CASTTSNTDTQYF. For the CDR3, the DNA is TGTGCCAGCACAACTAGCAACACAGATACGCAGTATTTT.

The chain couples TRBV3-1 to TRBJ2-5, with D unresolved. The CDR3 extends over 11 amino acids. Trimming left V 4 bases short and J 6 bases short, with 6 bases between. Germline V lookup: CDR1 LGHDT, CDR2 YNNKEL (reference sequence). CDR3 bases: TGTGCCAGCAGCCTCGCAAAGACCCAGTACTTC. Its translation is CASSLAKTQYF.

This clonotype turned up a few times. The chain employs TRBV4-2 and TRBJ1-1, with D perhaps TRBD1 (5 bases). CDR1 LGHNA and CDR2 YNFKEQ come from the germline V gene. The V and J ends lost 0 bases and 5 bases respectively, with 16 bases between them. The CDR3 has 16 residues. For the CDR3, the DNA is TGTGCCAGCAGCCAAGATCCCGGGGCGCGGGGAACTGAAGCTTTCTTT. Residues: CASSQDPGARGTEAFF.

This clonotype showed up just a few times. The chain has TRBV24-1 and TRBJ2-7; perhaps TRBD1 as D (5 bases). The CDR3 spans 14 residues. Trimming left V 4 bases short and J 8 bases short, with 17 bases between. Germline values: CDR1 KGHDR, CDR2 SFDVKD. CDR3 region: CATSEDRYPTKQYF. The CDR3 DNA sequence: TGTGCCACCAGTGAAGACAGATATCCTACGAAGCAGTACTTC.